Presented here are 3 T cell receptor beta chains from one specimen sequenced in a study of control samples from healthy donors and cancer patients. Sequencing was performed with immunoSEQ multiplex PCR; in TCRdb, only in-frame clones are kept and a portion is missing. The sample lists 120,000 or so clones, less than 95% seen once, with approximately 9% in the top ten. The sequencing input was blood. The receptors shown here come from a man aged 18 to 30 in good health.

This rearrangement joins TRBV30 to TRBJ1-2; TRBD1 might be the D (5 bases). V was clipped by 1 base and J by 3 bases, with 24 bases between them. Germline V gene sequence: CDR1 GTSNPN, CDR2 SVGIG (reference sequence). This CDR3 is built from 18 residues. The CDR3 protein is CAWSGPGFRGEMDYGYTF. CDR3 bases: TGTGCCTGGAGTGGACCGGGCTTCCGGGGGGAAATGGACTATGGCTACACCTTC.

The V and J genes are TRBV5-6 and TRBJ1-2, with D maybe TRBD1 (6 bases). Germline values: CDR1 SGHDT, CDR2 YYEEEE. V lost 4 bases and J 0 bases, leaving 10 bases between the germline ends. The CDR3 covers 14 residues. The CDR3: CASSAGTSNYGYTF. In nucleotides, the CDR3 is TGTGCCAGCAGCGCCGGGACATCTAACTATGGCTACACCTTC.

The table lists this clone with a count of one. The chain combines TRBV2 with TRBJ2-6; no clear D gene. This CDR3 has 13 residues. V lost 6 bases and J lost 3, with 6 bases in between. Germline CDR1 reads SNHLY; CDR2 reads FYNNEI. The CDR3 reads CASRRFGANVLTF. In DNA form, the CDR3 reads TGTGCCAGCAGACGATTTGGGGCCAACGTCCTGACTTTC.